The next 10 T cell receptor beta chains were all read from a single sample in a study of breast tumors, draining lymph nodes, adjacent tissues. Breast cancer patients provided tissue from their axillary draining lymph nodes. Using its own MiXCR run on the multiplex PCR reads, TCRdb lists one record per CDR3 protein. The repertoire holds approximately 300,000 distinct CDR3 sequences, more than 30% seen once, with 0.85% to 1.3% in the top ten. The sequenced material came from axillary lymph node tissue. The receptor source for this set is a female donor with breast cancer. Some clones in this sample may be carry-over from other donors' samples.

This clonotype was seen at least ten times. This chain connects TRBV20-1 to TRBJ2-2, with D tentatively TRBD2 (6 bases). V lost 5 bases, J lost 0 bases, and 10 bases lay in between. Germline V lookup: CDR1 DFQATT, CDR2 SNEGSKA (reference sequence). This CDR3 spans 14 amino acids. In nucleotides, the CDR3 is TGCAGTGCTCGCGGGACTTCGAACACCGGGGAGCTGTTTTTT. This translates into CSARGTSNTGELFF.

This clonotype was seen ten or more times. The chain carries TRBV5-1 and TRBJ2-2; 9 positions agree with TRBD1. V trimming: 3 bases; J trimming: 5 bases; junction bases outside the gene matches: 2. The CDR3 loop spans 14 amino acids. Germline V gives CDR1 SGHRS, CDR2 YFSETQ. The CDR3 DNA follows: TGCGCCAGCAGCTACAGGGGGCCAACCGGGGAGCTGTTTTTT. Protein: CASSYRGPTGELFF.

The V gene is TRBV6-4, the J gene TRBJ1-5; a weak D match, TRBD1 (5 bases). CDR1 MRHNA and CDR2 SNTAGT come from the germline V gene. Trimming took off 6 bases at V and 11 bases at J, with 23 bases between the two ends. The length of the CDR3 is 15 residues. The CDR3 DNA reads TGTGCCAGCAGAGATTTAAATACCGGGACTAGCGCCCAGCATTTT. It translates to CASRDLNTGTSAQHF.

Note on this clonotype: A much larger clone sits a single nucleotide away, making a read error possible. The CDR3: CAWNVRGRGELFF. CDR3 DNA sequence: TGTGCCTGGAATGTACGGGGGCGCGGGGAGCTGTTTTTT. The rearrangement links TRBV30 to TRBJ2-2, with D perhaps assigned TRBD1 or TRBD2 (6 bases each). CDR1 and CDR2 (germline): GTSNPN, SVGIG (reference sequence). V was cut by 4 bases and J by 7 bases, with 13 bases left in between. The CDR3 is 13 residues long. Filled out from reference TRBV30 and TRBJ2-2, the complete variable domain reads SQTIHQWPATLVQPVGSPLSLECTVEGTSNPNLYWYRQAAGRGLQLLFYSVGIGQISSEVPQNLSASRPQDRQFILSSKKLLLSDSGFYLCAWNVRGRGELFFGEGSRLTVL.

This clonotype has a count of ten or more. The chain couples TRBV20-1 to TRBJ1-2; D not resolved. Trimming left V 5 bases short and J 2 bases short, with 12 bases between. CDR3 size: 13 residues. Germline loops: CDR1 DFQATT, CDR2 SNEGSKA (reference sequence). The CDR3 bases are TGCAGTGCTCCCTGGAGGGAGAACTATGGCTACACCTTC. The encoded protein is CSAPWRENYGYTF.

Ten or more counts support this clonotype. The chain carries TRBV14 and TRBJ1-6; D might be TRBD1 (5 bases). V was clipped by 0 bases and J by 9 bases, with 12 bases between them. In germline, CDR1 is SGHDN, CDR2 FVKESK. The CDR3 is 15 residues long. CDR3 loop: CASSQEVGEISPLHF. In nucleotides, the CDR3 is TGTGCCAGCAGCCAAGAAGTAGGGGAAATTTCACCCCTCCACTTT.

This clonotype was counted many times. At one end, the junction sequence differs from germline, possibly due to a read error. The V gene is TRBV7-2, the J gene TRBJ2-1, with TRBD2 matching over 8 bases. The length of the CDR3 is 15 residues. The germline V gene has CDR1 SGHTA and CDR2 FQGNSA. The CDR3, as DNA: TGTGCCAGCAGCATAGCGGGACCCTCCTACAATGAGCAGTTCTTC. It is translated as CASSIAGPSYNEQFF.

The V call is TRBV20-1, the J call TRBJ1-1; D unresolved. Trimming stripped 3 bases from V and 1 base from J, with 24 bases between. CDR1 and CDR2 (germline): DFQATT, SNEGSKA (reference sequence). The CDR3 is 18 residues long. CDR3 DNA: TGCAGTGCTAGTTTAATCCGGGCCTCAAAACGGCGGAACACTGAAGCTTTCTTT. Translated, it gives CSASLIRASKRRNTEAFF.

In its sample, this clonotype was seen many times. The rearrangement uses TRBV20-1 and TRBJ2-7; 9 nucleotides align to TRBD1. Looked up from germline, CDR1 is DFQATT and CDR2 is SNEGSKA (reference sequence). J gave up 5 bases and V 5 bases, and 10 bases lay outside the gene matches. This CDR3 spans 14 amino acids. CDR3 in amino acids: CSAGRDRVSNEQYF. The CDR3 nucleotides read TGCAGTGCTGGCCGGGACAGGGTATCGAACGAGCAGTACTTC.

This clonotype was recorded a few times. The chain links TRBV6-4 to TRBJ2-5; a possible D gene is TRBD1 (6 bases). Germline V gives CDR1 MRHNA, CDR2 SNTAGT. V lost 6 bases to trimming and J lost 5 bases, with 16 bases between them. There are 14 residues in the CDR3. This CDR3 is CASSQTARGETQYF. The CDR3 DNA reads as TGTGCCAGCAGCCAAACTGCTAGGGGGGAGACCCAGTACTTC.